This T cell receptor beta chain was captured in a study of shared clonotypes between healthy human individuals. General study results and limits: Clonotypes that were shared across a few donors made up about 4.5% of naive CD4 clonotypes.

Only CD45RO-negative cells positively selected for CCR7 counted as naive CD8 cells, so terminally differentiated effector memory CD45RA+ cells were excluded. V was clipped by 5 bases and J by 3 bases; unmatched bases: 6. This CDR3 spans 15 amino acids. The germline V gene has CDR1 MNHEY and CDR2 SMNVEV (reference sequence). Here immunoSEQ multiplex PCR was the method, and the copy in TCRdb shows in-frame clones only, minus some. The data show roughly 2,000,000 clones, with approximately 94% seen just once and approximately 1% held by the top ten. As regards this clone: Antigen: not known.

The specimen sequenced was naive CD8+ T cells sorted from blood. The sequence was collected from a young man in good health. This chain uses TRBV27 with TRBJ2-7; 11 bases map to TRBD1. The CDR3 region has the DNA TGTGCCAGCAGTCGGGGGGGGACAGGGGGCTACGAGCAGTACTTC. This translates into CASSRGGTGGYEQYF.